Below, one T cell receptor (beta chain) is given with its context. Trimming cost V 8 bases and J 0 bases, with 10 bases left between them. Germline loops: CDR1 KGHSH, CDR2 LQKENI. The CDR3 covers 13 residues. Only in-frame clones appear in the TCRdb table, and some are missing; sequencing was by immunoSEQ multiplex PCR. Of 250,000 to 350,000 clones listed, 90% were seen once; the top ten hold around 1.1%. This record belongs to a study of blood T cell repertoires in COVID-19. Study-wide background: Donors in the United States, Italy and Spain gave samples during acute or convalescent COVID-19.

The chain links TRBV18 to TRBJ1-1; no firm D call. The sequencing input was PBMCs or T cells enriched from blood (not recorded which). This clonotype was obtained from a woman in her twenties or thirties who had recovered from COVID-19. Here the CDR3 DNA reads TGTGCCAGCCTCGGCGGTCTGAACACTGAAGCTTTCTTT. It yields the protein CASLGGLNTEAFF. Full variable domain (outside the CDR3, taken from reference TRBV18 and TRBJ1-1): NAGVMQNPRHLVRRRGQEARLRCSPMKGHSHVYWYRQLPEEGLKFMVYLQKENIIDESGMPKERFSAEFPKEGPSILRIQQVVRGDSAAYFCASLGGLNTEAFFGQGTRLTVV.